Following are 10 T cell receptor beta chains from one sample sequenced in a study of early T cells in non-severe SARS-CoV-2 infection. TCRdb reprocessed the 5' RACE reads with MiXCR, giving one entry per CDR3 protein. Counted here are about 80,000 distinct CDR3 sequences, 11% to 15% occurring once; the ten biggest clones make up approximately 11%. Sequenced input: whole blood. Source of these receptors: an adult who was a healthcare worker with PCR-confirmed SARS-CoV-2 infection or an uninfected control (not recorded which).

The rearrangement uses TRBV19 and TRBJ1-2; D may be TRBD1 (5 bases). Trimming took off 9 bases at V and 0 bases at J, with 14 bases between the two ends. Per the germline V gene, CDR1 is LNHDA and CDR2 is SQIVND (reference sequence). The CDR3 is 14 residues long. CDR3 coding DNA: TGTGCCAGCTTTGGGACGGCCCCTAACTATGGCTACACCTTC. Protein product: CASFGTAPNYGYTF.

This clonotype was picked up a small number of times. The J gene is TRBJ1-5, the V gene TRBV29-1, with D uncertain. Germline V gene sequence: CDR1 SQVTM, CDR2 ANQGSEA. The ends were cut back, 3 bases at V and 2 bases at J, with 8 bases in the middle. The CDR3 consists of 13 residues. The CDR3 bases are TGCAGCGTTGACGAGGGTGGCAATCAGCCCCAGCATTTT. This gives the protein CSVDEGGNQPQHF.

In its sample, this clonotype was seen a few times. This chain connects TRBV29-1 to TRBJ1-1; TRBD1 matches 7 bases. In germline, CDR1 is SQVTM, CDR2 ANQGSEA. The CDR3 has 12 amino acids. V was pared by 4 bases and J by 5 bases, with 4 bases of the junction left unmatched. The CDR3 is CSVAGTATEAFF. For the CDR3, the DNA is TGCAGCGTTGCCGGGACAGCTACTGAAGCTTTCTTT.

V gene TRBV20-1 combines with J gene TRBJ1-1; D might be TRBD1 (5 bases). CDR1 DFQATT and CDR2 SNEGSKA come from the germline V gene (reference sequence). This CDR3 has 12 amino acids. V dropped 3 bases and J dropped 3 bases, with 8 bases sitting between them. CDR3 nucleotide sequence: TGCAGTGCTAGCGGGGGGGACACTGAAGCTTTCTTT. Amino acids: CSASGGDTEAFF.

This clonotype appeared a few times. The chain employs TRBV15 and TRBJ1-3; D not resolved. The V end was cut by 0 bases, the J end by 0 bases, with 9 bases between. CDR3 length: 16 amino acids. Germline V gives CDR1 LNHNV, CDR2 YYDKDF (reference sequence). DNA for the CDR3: TGTGCCACCAGCAGAGACCCGGATAACTCTGGAAACACCATATATTTT. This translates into CATSRDPDNSGNTIYF.

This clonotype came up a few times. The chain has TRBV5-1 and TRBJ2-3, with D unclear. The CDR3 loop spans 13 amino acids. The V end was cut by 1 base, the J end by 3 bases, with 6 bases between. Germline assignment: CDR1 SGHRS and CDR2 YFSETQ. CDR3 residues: CASSLFWTDTQYF. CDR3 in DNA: TGCGCCAGCAGCTTGTTCTGGACAGATACGCAGTATTTT.

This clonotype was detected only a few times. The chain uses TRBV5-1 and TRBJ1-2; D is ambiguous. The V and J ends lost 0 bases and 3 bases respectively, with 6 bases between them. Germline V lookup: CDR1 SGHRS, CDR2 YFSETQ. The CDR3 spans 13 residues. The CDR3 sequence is CASSLGADYGYTF. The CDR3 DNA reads TGCGCCAGCAGCTTGGGGGCGGACTATGGCTACACCTTC.

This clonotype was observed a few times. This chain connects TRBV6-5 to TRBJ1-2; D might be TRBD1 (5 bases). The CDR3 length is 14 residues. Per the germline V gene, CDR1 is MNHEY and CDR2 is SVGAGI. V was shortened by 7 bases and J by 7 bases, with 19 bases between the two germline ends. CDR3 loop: CASKVGGLDSGYTF. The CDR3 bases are TGTGCCAGCAAAGTGGGGGGACTGGATAGTGGCTACACCTTC.

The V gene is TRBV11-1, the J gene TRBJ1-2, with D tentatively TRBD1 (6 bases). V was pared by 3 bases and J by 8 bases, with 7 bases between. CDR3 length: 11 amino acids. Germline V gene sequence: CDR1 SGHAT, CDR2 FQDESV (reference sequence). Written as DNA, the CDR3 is TGTGCCAGCAGCTTCAGGGGAGGCTACACCTTC. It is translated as CASSFRGGYTF.

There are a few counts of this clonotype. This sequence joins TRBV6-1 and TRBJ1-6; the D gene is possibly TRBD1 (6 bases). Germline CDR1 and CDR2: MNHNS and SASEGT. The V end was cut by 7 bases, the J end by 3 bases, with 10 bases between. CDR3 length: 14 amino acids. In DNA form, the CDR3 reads TGTGCCAGCACTAGGGACATCTATAATTCACCCCTCCACTTT. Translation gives CASTRDIYNSPLHF.